Presented here are 19 T cell receptor beta chains from one specimen sequenced in a study of T cell responses to AZD1222 COVID-19 vaccine. Assay: immunoSEQ multiplex PCR; the TCRdb copy retains only in-frame clones and omits some. The repertoire holds under 150,000 clones, with almost 90% as singletons. The material was peripheral blood, obtained 28 days after the second AZD1222 dose. The receptor source for this set is an adult who received the AZD1222 COVID-19 vaccine.

The chain is built from TRBV30 and TRBJ2-3; TRBD1 is a possible D gene (6 bases). The CDR3 spans 14 residues. Germline CDR1 is GTSNPN and CDR2 is SVGIG (reference sequence). Trimming shortened V by 1 base and J by 4 bases, and 12 bases separated the two germline ends. The DNA for the CDR3 is TGTGCCTGGAGTGATAATACAGGGTCAGATACGCAGTATTTT. This sequence encodes CAWSDNTGSDTQYF.

CDR3: CAWSVDGNQPQHF. DNA for the CDR3: TGTGCCTGGAGTGTAGATGGGAATCAGCCCCAGCATTTT. The chain joins TRBV30 to TRBJ1-5; the D is unclear. CDR3 length: 13 residues. Trimming removed 0 bases from V and 4 bases from J, with 7 bases in between. Germline loops: CDR1 GTSNPN, CDR2 SVGIG (reference sequence).

The CDR3 sequence: CASREWSTDTQYF. The CDR3 nucleotides are TGTGCCAGCAGGGAATGGAGCACAGATACGCAGTATTTT. V and J are TRBV2 and TRBJ2-3; D remains unclear. Trimming shortened V by 6 bases and J by 0 bases, and 7 bases separated the two germline ends. CDR3 size: 13 residues. The germline gives CDR1 SNHLY, CDR2 FYNNEI.

The chain recombines TRBV9 with TRBJ2-1, with a tentative D call TRBD2 (7 bases). The V end lost 3 bases, the J end lost 0 bases, and 16 bases lay between the germline ends. Germline CDR1 SGDLS, CDR2 YYNGEE. This CDR3 contains 17 residues. This CDR3 reads CASSALGGGSSYNEQFF. CDR3 coding DNA: TGTGCCAGCAGCGCCCTAGGGGGGGGGAGCTCCTACAATGAGCAGTTCTTC.

This clone was seen a few times. V is TRBV5-1 and J is TRBJ2-3; the match to TRBD1 covers 12 bases. CDR3 length: 19 residues. V shed 5 bases, J shed 5 bases, and the junction held 18 bases outside the gene matches. Germline V gives CDR1 SGHRS, CDR2 YFSETQ. The CDR3 sequence is CASSGTLMWGQGAEDTQYF. CDR3 bases: TGCGCCAGCAGTGGGACACTCATGTGGGGACAGGGGGCAGAAGATACGCAGTATTTT. Full variable domain (rest looked up from reference TRBV5-1 and TRBJ2-3): KAGVTQTPRYLIKTRGQQVTLSCSPISGHRSVSWYQQTPGQGLQFLFEYFSETQRNKGNFPGRFSGRQFSNSRSEMNVSTLELGDSALYLCASSGTLMWGQGAEDTQYFGPGTRLTVL.

V gene TRBV5-1 combines with J gene TRBJ2-1, with D maybe TRBD1 (6 bases). Trimming shortened V by 2 bases and J by 0 bases, and 12 bases separated the two germline ends. The CDR3 is 16 residues long. Germline V lookup: CDR1 SGHRS, CDR2 YFSETQ. CDR3 amino acids: CASSLQGPNSYNEQFF. As DNA, the CDR3 is TGCGCCAGCAGCTTACAGGGCCCGAACTCCTACAATGAGCAGTTCTTC.

The rearrangement links TRBV5-1 to TRBJ1-6, with 8 nucleotides matching TRBD1. The CDR3 totals 17 residues. Germline-derived CDR1 and CDR2 are SGHRS and YFSETQ. V dropped 1 base and J dropped 7; count of bases not matched to a gene: 10. The DNA of the CDR3 is TGCGCCAGCAGCTTGTTGGTTGGGACAGGTGGGAATTCACCCCTCCACTTT. This sequence encodes CASSLLVGTGGNSPLHF.

V is TRBV28 and J is TRBJ2-3; 8 positions agree with TRBD2. Germline V gene sequence: CDR1 MDHEN, CDR2 SYDVKM. The CDR3 runs to 14 residues. Trimming cost V 8 bases and J 3 bases; bases outside gene matches: 7. CDR3 region: CASESGSRTDTQYF. CDR3 coding DNA: TGTGCCAGCGAGAGCGGGAGTCGAACAGATACGCAGTATTTT.

V usage is TRBV9 and J usage is TRBJ2-7; D gene ambiguous. CDR1 SGDLS and CDR2 YYNGEE come from the germline V gene. The CDR3 has 13 residues. V was pared by 6 bases and J by 5 bases, with 15 bases between. In nucleotides, the CDR3 is TGTGCCAGCACCTCTTTAAGGGTCCACGAGCAGTACTTC. Translating it yields CASTSLRVHEQYF. The variable domain in full, completed from reference TRBV9 and TRBJ2-7, reads DSGVTQTPKHLITATGQRVTLRCSPRSGDLSVYWYQQSLDQGLQFLIQYYNGEERAKGNILERFSAQQFPDLHSELNLSSLELGDSALYFCASTSLRVHEQYFGPGTRLTVT.

This clone was seen a handful of times. This chain connects TRBV7-9 to TRBJ1-1; D may be TRBD1 (6 bases). Trimming took 5 bases from V and 0 from J, leaving 13 bases between them. The CDR3 extends over 15 amino acids. The germline gives CDR1 SEHNR, CDR2 FQNEAQ (reference sequence). The CDR3 loop is CASSAGGPMNTEAFF. CDR3 coding DNA: TGTGCCAGCAGCGCCGGGGGGCCGATGAACACTGAAGCTTTCTTT.

This chain links TRBV7-2 with TRBJ1-1; tentatively, D is TRBD1 (5 bases). This CDR3 is 15 amino acids long. The germline CDR1 and CDR2 sequences are SGHTA and FQGNSA. V was trimmed by 6 bases and J by 2 bases, leaving 16 bases between them. This CDR3 is CASRLREIVNTEAFF. CDR3 nucleotides: TGTGCCAGCAGACTCAGGGAGATTGTAAACACTGAAGCTTTCTTT.

The V and J genes are TRBV6-5 and TRBJ2-7; D could derive from TRBD1 or TRBD2 (7 bases each). The CDR3 is 14 amino acids. V was clipped by 6 bases and J by 6 bases, with 18 bases between them. From germline, CDR1 is MNHEY and CDR2 SVGAGI. The CDR3 reads CASRSGGQFVEQYF. The CDR3 coding sequence is TGTGCCAGCAGATCGGGGGGACAGTTCGTCGAGCAGTACTTC.

This clone was found a few times. V is TRBV5-4 and J is TRBJ1-2, with TRBD1 matching over 10 bases. The germline V gene has CDR1 SGHNT and CDR2 YYREEE (reference sequence). The CDR3 length is 17 residues. The J segment lost 2 bases and the V segment lost 0 bases, leaving 7 bases of the junction unmatched. Written as DNA, the CDR3 is TGTGCCAGCAGCTTGGGACGGGACAGGGGACCAAACTATGGCTACACCTTC. Translated, it gives CASSLGRDRGPNYGYTF.

This sequence joins TRBV6-5 and TRBJ2-5; TRBD2 matches 11 bases. Germline V lookup: CDR1 MNHEY, CDR2 SVGAGI. The J segment lost 3 bases and the V segment lost 0 bases, leaving 0 bases of the junction unmatched. The CDR3 is made up of 15 amino acids. CDR3 region: CASSYSGLAEETQYF. Here the CDR3 DNA reads TGTGCCAGCAGTTACTCGGGACTAGCGGAAGAGACCCAGTACTTC.

The sample holds a few counts of this clone. The J gene is TRBJ2-2, the V gene TRBV6-5; 7 bases match TRBD1. The CDR3 runs to 15 residues. Germline V lookup: CDR1 MNHEY, CDR2 SVGAGI. V dropped 6 bases and J dropped 0; count of bases not matched to a gene: 4. The CDR3 coding sequence is TGTGCCAGCAGCCCGGGACAGTCGAACACCGGGGAGCTGTTTTTT. Translating gives CASSPGQSNTGELFF.

V gene TRBV12-3 or TRBV12-4 combines with J gene TRBJ2-2, with unresolved D. This CDR3 has 13 amino acids. Between the trimmed V and J ends, which lost 3 bases and 2 bases, there was a span of 4 bases. CDR3 nucleotide sequence: TGTGCCAGCAGTTTGACTAACACCGGGGAGCTGTTTTTT. Its protein is CASSLTNTGELFF.

The gene calls are TRBV5-1 and TRBJ2-4; TRBD2 matches 7 bases. CDR3 length: 16 amino acids. With V trimmed by 2 bases and J by 1 base, 6 bases remained unmatched. The germline V gene has CDR1 SGHRS and CDR2 YFSETQ. CDR3 protein: CASSLSGTNAKNIQYF. CDR3 coding DNA: TGCGCCAGCAGCTTATCAGGGACTAATGCCAAAAACATTCAGTACTTC.

This chain uses TRBV3-1 (or the pseudogene TRBV3-2) with TRBJ2-2, with 10 nucleotides matching TRBD2. V lost 6 bases and J lost 2; bases outside the gene matches: 15. Germline CDR1 LGHDT, CDR2 YNNKEL (reference sequence). The CDR3 is made up of 19 amino acids. The chain's CDR3 is CASRPGLAETAPNTGELFF. In DNA, the CDR3 is TGTGCCAGCAGACCTGGACTAGCGGAGACGGCCCCTAACACCGGGGAGCTGTTTTTT.

The chain combines TRBV18 with TRBJ2-1; D not certain. The germline gives CDR1 KGHSH, CDR2 LQKENI. The CDR3 runs to 12 residues. Between the trimmed V and J ends, which lost 3 bases and 13 bases, there was a span of 13 bases. CDR3 amino acids: CASSPGKGEQFF. CDR3 coding DNA: TGTGCCAGCTCACCGGGCAAGGGTGAACAGTTCTTC.